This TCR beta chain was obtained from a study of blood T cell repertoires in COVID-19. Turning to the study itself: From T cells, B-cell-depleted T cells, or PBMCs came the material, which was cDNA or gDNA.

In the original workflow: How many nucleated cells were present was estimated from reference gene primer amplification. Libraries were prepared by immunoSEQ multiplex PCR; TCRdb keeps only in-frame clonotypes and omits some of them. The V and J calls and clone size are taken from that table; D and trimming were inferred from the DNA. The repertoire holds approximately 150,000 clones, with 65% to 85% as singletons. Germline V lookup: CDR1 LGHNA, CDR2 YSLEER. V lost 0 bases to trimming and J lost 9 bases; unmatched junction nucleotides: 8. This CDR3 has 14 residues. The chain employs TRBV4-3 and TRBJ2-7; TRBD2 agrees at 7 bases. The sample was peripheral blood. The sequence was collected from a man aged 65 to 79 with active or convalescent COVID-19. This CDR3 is CASSQDVGGTWQYF. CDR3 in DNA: TGCGCCAGCAGCCAAGATGTCGGGGGGACGTGGCAGTACTTC.